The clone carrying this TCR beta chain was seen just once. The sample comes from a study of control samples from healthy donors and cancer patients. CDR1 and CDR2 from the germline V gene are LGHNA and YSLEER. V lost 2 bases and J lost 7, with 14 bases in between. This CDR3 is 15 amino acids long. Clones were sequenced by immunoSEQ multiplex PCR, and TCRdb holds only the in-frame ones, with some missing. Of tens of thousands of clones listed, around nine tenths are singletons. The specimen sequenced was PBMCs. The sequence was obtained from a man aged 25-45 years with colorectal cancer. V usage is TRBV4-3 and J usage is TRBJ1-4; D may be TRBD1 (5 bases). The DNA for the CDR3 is TGCGCCAGCAGCCAAAATCCGGGACTGGGTGAAAAACTGTTTTTT. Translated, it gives CASSQNPGLGEKLFF.